The rows below give T cell receptor beta chains drawn from one sample of a study of cytomegalovirus exposure and HLA in healthy donors. Assay: immunoSEQ multiplex PCR; the TCRdb copy retains only in-frame clones and omits some. The repertoire consists of under 130,000 clones, with approximately 82% occurring once and the leading ten covering 8.2%. The source material was PBMCs. Receptors were obtained from a man aged 40-50 years in good health and CMV-seropositive. The CDR3 runs from the conserved cysteine through the conserved F or W. The D gene is left open where the match is weak. A clone size is listed for some rows: how often the clone was seen (once, few, many), or a class if it is expanded.

V gene	D gene	CDR3 length	J gene	clone size	CDR3 protein	CDR3 DNA
TRBV4-3	.	14	TRBJ1-2	once	CASSQGYDNYGYTF	TGCGCCAGCAGCCAGGGCTATGATAACTATGGCTACACCTTC
TRBV5-1	.	14	TRBJ2-7	.	CASSSGDGSYEQYF	TGCGCCAGCAGCTCGGGGGACGGTTCCTACGAGCAGTACTTC
TRBV7-3	TRBD2	16	TRBJ2-1	.	CASSSGLAGGPNEQFF	TGTGCCAGCAGCTCTGGACTAGCGGGAGGGCCTAATGAGCAGTTCTTC
TRBV19	TRBD1	14	TRBJ1-2	.	CASSIPGQGYGYTF	TGTGCCAGTAGTATACCGGGACAGGGGTATGGCTACACCTTC
TRBV21-1	.	17	TRBJ2-6	few	CASSSQGTESGANVLTF	TGTGCCAGCAGCTCACAGGGAACGGAGTCTGGGGCCAACGTCCTGACTTTC
TRBV10-3	TRBD2	18	TRBJ2-3	.	CAISESTTRAGGPDTQYF	TGTGCCATCAGTGAGTCGACAACTAGAGCGGGAGGGCCAGATACGCAGTATTTT
TRBV7-9	.	16	TRBJ1-5	.	CASSSDSGVSNQPQHF	TGTGCCAGCAGCTCGGATTCAGGGGTTAGCAATCAGCCCCAGCATTTT
TRBV27	TRBD1	17	TRBJ2-7	.	CASSLLGQGPIDYEQYF	TGTGCCAGCAGTCTATTGGGACAGGGGCCCATTGACTACGAGCAGTACTTC
TRBV7-9	.	16	TRBJ2-7	.	CASSQSAGLGSYEQYF	TGTGCCAGCAGTCAATCTGCGGGGTTGGGGTCCTACGAGCAGTACTTC
TRBV29-1	.	16	TRBJ2-1	.	CSVEDGSGETYNEQFF	TGCAGCGTTGAAGATGGGTCGGGGGAGACCTACAATGAGCAGTTCTTC
TRBV10-3	.	15	TRBJ1-1	.	CAISESAGKNTEAFF	TGTGCCATCAGTGAGTCGGCAGGGAAGAACACTGAAGCTTTCTTT
TRBV18	.	12	TRBJ1-1	.	CASSPDQGKAFF	TGTGCCAGCTCACCCGATCAGGGGAAAGCTTTCTTT
TRBV6-6	TRBD1	16	TRBJ1-6	few	CASSHGQGAVNSPLHF	TGTGCCAGCAGTCATGGACAGGGGGCTGTAAATTCACCCCTCCACTTT